The rows below give T cell receptor beta chains drawn from one sample of a study of Ad26.COV2.S vaccination and SARS-CoV-2 variants. Data came from immunoSEQ multiplex PCR; TCRdb stores just in-frame clones and leaves some out. The table lists hundreds of thousands of clones, around 93% of them singletons, with less than 2% in the top ten. The specimen was peripheral blood, collected in a trial of Ad26.COV2.S vaccine versus placebo. The receptors were gathered from a person aged 18 to 59 who received the Ad26.COV2.S COVID-19 vaccine or a placebo. Both conserved end residues are part of each CDR3. A D gene is named only where the DNA matches it firmly. The size of a clone is reported for some rows only, either as once, few or many, or as a class for expanded clones.

v_call,j_call,clone_size,d_call,cdr3_aa,cdr3_nt
TRBV5-1,TRBJ1-2,.,.,CASSLEEQLPISYTF,TGCGCCAGCAGCTTGGAAGAACAGCTACCTATAAGCTACACCTTC
TRBV9,TRBJ2-1,.,.,CASSVLGRNEQFF,TGTGCCAGCAGCGTATTGGGACGGAATGAGCAGTTCTTC
TRBV6-2/TRBV6-3,TRBJ2-1,.,TRBD2,CASSFTSGGTYNEQFF,TGTGCCAGCAGTTTCACTAGCGGGGGGACCTACAATGAGCAGTTCTTC
TRBV5-1,TRBJ1-1,few,TRBD1,CASSFPLTGGTEAFF,TGCGCCAGCAGCTTCCCCCTAACAGGGGGCACTGAAGCTTTCTTT
TRBV19,TRBJ1-1,.,.,CASTLRGRSAEAFF,TGTGCCAGCACCCTGAGGGGGAGGAGCGCTGAAGCTTTCTTT
TRBV18,TRBJ2-1,.,.,CASSPKRGTAYNEQFF,TGTGCCAGCTCCCCAAAAAGGGGTACAGCCTACAATGAGCAGTTCTTC
TRBV6-5,TRBJ2-5,.,.,CASSYGGFQETQYF,TGTGCCAGCAGTTACGGGGGGTTCCAAGAGACCCAGTACTTC
TRBV7-2,TRBJ2-7,.,TRBD1,CASSLGTGTGGEQYF,TGTGCCAGCAGCTTAGGGACCGGGACAGGTGGGGAGCAGTACTTC
TRBV6-5,TRBJ2-5,.,.,CASSTRGETQYF,TGTGCCAGCAGTACCAGAGGGGAGACCCAGTACTTC
TRBV4-1,TRBJ1-6,few,TRBD1,CASSQEGQGYSPLHF,TGCGCCAGCAGCCAAGAGGGACAGGGGTACTCACCCCTCCACTTT
TRBV9,TRBJ2-7,.,TRBD1,CASSVGQGEYEQYF,TGTGCCAGCAGCGTAGGACAGGGGGAGTACGAGCAGTACTTC
TRBV19,TRBJ1-5,.,.,CASTPRRGENQPQHF,TGTGCCAGTACCCCTAGGCGCGGGGAAAATCAGCCCCAGCATTTT
TRBV6-6,TRBJ1-1,.,.,CASSSGLLEAFF,TGTGCCAGCAGCTCAGGGTTGTTGGAAGCTTTCTTT
TRBV27,TRBJ2-1,.,.,CASSFGMSSYNEQFF,TGTGCCAGCAGTTTCGGAATGAGCTCCTACAATGAGCAGTTCTTC
TRBV19,TRBJ1-5,.,.,CASSPRGRAGSNQPQHF,TGTGCCAGTAGTCCCCGGGGCAGGGCGGGGAGCAATCAGCCCCAGCATTTT
TRBV27,TRBJ2-7,.,TRBD1,CASYPLTPGQGASEQYF,TGTGCCAGCTATCCACTGACTCCGGGACAGGGGGCAAGCGAGCAGTACTTC
TRBV14,TRBJ2-2,.,TRBD2,CASSLLAGVTTGELFF,TGTGCCAGCAGCCTACTAGCGGGGGTCACCACCGGGGAGCTGTTTTTT
TRBV6-5,TRBJ1-3,.,.,CASKTKNSGNTIYF,TGTGCCAGCAAAACGAAGAACTCTGGAAACACCATATATTTT
TRBV30,TRBJ2-5,.,.,CAWDAVAGTQYF,TGTGCCTGGGATGCAGTGGCGGGGACCCAGTACTTC
TRBV6-2/TRBV6-3,TRBJ1-1,once,TRBD1,CASSYSTGQGARYTEAFF,TGTGCCAGCAGTTACTCGACGGGACAGGGGGCCCGTTACACTGAAGCTTTCTTT
TRBV12-3/TRBV12-4,TRBJ1-2,.,.,CASSSTDSYGYTF,TGTGCCAGCAGTTCCACAGATAGCTATGGCTACACCTTC
TRBV27,TRBJ1-3,.,.,CASYSGGPGNTIYF,TGTGCCAGCTACTCAGGTGGGCCTGGAAACACCATATATTTT
TRBV9,TRBJ2-3,.,.,CASSVGIVDTQYF,TGTGCCAGCAGCGTAGGTATCGTAGATACGCAGTATTTT
TRBV10-1,TRBJ1-2,once,.,CASSRDNNYGYTF,TGCGCCAGCAGCCGGGACAATAACTATGGCTACACCTTC
TRBV18,TRBJ2-3,once,.,CASSPQGSGTDTQYF,TGTGCCAGCTCACCTCAAGGTAGCGGCACAGATACGCAGTATTTT
TRBV7-2,TRBJ2-1,.,TRBD2,CASSITGTSGGVDEQFF,TGTGCCAGCAGCATTACCGGGACTAGCGGGGGGGTCGATGAGCAGTTCTTC
TRBV7-9,TRBJ2-7,.,TRBD2,CASSSGGLAGGWEQYF,TGTGCCAGCAGCTCTGGAGGGTTAGCGGGGGGTTGGGAGCAGTACTTC
TRBV15,TRBJ2-5,.,TRBD1,CATSIQGVETQYF,TGTGCCACCAGCATACAGGGGGTAGAGACCCAGTACTTC
TRBV4-1,TRBJ2-5,.,TRBD1,CASSQGRRTGHQETQYF,TGCGCCAGCAGCCAAGGACGACGGACAGGGCACCAAGAGACCCAGTACTTC
TRBV6-2/TRBV6-3,TRBJ1-3,.,.,CASSNVGNTIYF,TGTGCCAGCAGCAACGTTGGAAACACCATATATTTT
TRBV11-2,TRBJ2-1,.,TRBD2,CASSLGTSGGFF,TGTGCCAGCAGCTTAGGCACTAGCGGGGGTTTCTTC
TRBV19,TRBJ2-3,.,.,CASKDGRTTDTQYF,TGTGCCAGTAAGGATGGTAGAACCACAGATACGCAGTATTTT
TRBV2,TRBJ1-4,.,.,CAKKGGPNEKLFF,TGTGCCAAGAAAGGGGGACCTAATGAAAAACTGTTTTTT
TRBV4-3,TRBJ1-3,.,.,CASSHRSGLGGNTIYF,TGCGCCAGCAGCCATCGCTCAGGGCTTGGTGGAAACACCATATATTTT
TRBV29-1,TRBJ2-7,.,TRBD2,CSAGGDDNYEQYF,TGCAGCGCGGGAGGGGACGACAACTACGAGCAGTACTTC
TRBV5-6,TRBJ2-7,.,.,CASSPGGSSYEQYF,TGTGCCAGCAGCCCAGGGGGGAGCTCCTACGAGCAGTACTTC
TRBV19,TRBJ2-3,.,.,CASDGEGPDTQYF,TGTGCCAGTGACGGAGAGGGGCCAGATACGCAGTATTTT
TRBV6-2/TRBV6-3,TRBJ2-7,.,TRBD1,CASSFSGQGYEQYF,TGTGCCAGCAGTTTCTCGGGACAGGGCTACGAGCAGTACTTC
TRBV12-3/TRBV12-4,TRBJ1-2,.,.,CASSLQYYGYTF,TGTGCCAGCAGTCTTCAATATTATGGCTACACCTTC
TRBV7-9,TRBJ2-7,.,.,CASSPQSAVTYEQYF,TGTGCCAGCAGCCCCCAATCGGCGGTTACCTACGAGCAGTACTTC